This T cell receptor (beta chain) derives from a study of CD8+CD57+ T cells in acquired aplastic anemia. Whole-study context: Sorted cells (CD4+ and CD8+) yielded DNA amounts that averaged about 2.9 ug. Study-level findings and limits: The number of CD8+ CDR3 sequences shared by patients and controls was twenty-nine.

On this clonotype itself: Antigen unknown.

The CDR3 contains 16 residues. Losses at the gene ends were 3 bases for V and 3 bases for J; bases not matched to a gene: 9. Germline-derived CDR1 and CDR2 are SGDLS and YYNGEE. The use of genomic DNA as template underpinned the TCR beta VDJ and CDR3 profiling. MiXCR, applied by TCRdb to the reads, yields one record per CDR3 protein. The sample carries 100,000 to 150,000 distinct CDR3 sequences, 48% recorded once. Sequenced input: sorted CD4+, CD8+, or CD8+CD57+ T cells (not recorded which) from PBMCs. The chain links TRBV9 to TRBJ1-2; 9 positions match TRBD1. The sequence was obtained from a human donor in good health, serving as a control. CDR3 coding DNA: TGTGCCAGCAGCGACCCGGGACAGGGAACTGACTATGGCTACACCTTC. Amino acid sequence: CASSDPGQGTDYGYTF.